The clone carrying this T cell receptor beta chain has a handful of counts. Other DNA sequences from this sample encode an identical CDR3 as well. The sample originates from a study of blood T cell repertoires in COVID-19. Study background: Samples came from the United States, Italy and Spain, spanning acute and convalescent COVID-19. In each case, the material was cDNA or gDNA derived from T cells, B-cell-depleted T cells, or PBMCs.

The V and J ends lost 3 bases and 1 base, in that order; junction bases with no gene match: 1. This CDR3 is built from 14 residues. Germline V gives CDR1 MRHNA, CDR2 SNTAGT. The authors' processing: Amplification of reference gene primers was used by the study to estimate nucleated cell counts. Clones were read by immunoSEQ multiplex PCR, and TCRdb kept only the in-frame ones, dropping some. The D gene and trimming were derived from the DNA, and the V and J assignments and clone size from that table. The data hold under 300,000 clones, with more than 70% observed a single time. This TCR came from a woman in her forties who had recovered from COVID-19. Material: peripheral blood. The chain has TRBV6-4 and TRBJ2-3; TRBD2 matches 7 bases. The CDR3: CASSEAGGTDTQYF. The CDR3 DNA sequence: TGTGCCAGCAGTGAGGCGGGGGGCACAGATACGCAGTATTTT.